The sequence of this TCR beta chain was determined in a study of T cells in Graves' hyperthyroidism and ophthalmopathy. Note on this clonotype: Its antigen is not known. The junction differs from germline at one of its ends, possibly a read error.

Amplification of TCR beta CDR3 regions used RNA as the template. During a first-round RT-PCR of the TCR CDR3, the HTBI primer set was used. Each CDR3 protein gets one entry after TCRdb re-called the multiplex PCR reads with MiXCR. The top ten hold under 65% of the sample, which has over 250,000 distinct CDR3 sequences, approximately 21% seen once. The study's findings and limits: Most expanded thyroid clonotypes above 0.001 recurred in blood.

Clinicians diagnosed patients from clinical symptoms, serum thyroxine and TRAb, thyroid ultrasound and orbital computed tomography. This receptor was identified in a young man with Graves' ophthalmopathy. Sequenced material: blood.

The CDR3: CASSLAGVRETQYF. CDR3 nucleotides: TGTGCCAGCAGCTTAGCGGGAGTAAGGGAGACCCAGTACTTC. V usage is TRBV12-3 or TRBV12-4 and J usage is TRBJ2-5, with 9 bases aligning to TRBD2. The CDR3 loop spans 14 amino acids.